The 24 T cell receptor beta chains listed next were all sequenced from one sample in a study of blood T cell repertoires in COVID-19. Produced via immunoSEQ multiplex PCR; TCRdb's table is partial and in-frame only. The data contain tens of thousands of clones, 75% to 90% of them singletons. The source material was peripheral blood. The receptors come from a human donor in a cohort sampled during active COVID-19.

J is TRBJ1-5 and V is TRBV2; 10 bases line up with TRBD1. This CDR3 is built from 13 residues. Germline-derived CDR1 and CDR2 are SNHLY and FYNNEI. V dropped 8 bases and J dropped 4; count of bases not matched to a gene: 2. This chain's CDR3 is CASGTGVNQPQHF. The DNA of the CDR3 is TGTGCCAGCGGGACAGGGGTTAATCAGCCCCAGCATTTT.

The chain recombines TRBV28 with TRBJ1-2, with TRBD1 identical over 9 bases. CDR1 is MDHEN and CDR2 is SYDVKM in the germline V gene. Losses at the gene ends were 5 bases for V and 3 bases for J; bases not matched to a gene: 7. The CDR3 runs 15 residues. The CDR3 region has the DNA TGTGCCAGCAGTCGGGGGACAGGGCGAGACTATGGCTACACCTTC. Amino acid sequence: CASSRGTGRDYGYTF.

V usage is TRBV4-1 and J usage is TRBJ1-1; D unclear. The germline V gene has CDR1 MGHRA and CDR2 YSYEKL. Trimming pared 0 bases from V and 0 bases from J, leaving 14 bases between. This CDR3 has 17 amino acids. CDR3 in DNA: TGCGCCAGCAGCCAAGATAAAGAAACAAAGATGAACACTGAAGCTTTCTTT. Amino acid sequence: CASSQDKETKMNTEAFF.

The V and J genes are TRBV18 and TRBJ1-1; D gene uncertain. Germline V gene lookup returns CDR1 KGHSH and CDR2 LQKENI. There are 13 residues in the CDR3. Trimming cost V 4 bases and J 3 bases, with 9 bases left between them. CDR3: CASSLTEDTEAFF. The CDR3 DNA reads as TGTGCCAGCTCACTCACGGAGGACACTGAAGCTTTCTTT.

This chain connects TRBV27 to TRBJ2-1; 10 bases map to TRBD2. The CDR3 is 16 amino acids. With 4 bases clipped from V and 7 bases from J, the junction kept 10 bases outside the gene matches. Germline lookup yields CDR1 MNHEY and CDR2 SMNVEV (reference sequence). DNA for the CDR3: TGTGCCAGCAGTTCAGAAGCTAGCGGGAGTTGGAATGAGCAGTTCTTC. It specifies CASSSEASGSWNEQFF.

CDR3 nucleotide sequence: TGTGCCAGCAGCCAACAATGGGCCACCGGGGAGCTGTTTTTT. It encodes CASSQQWATGELFF. The V and J genes are TRBV5-4 and TRBJ2-2; D remains ambiguous. The V gene lost 4 bases and the J gene lost 4 bases, with 11 bases spanning the gap. The CDR3 is 14 residues long. Germline CDR1 SGHNT, CDR2 YYREEE (reference sequence).

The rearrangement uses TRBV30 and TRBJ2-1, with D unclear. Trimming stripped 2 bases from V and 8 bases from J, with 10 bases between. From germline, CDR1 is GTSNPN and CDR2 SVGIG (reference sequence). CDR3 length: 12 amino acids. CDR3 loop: CAWSPRSDEQFF. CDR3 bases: TGTGCCTGGAGTCCCCGGTCCGATGAGCAGTTCTTC.

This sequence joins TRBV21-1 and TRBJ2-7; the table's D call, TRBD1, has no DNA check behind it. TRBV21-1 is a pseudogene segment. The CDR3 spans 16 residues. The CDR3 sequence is CASSKRRQGLSYEQYF. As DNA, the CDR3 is TGTGCCAGCAGCAAAAGAAGACAGGGGCTGTCCTACGAGCAGTACTTC.

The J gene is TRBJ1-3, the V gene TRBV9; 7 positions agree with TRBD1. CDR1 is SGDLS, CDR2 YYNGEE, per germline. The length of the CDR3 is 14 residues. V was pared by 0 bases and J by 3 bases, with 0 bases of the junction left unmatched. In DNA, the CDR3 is TGTGCCAGCAGCGTAGACAGGGGTGGAAACACCATATATTTT. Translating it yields CASSVDRGGNTIYF.

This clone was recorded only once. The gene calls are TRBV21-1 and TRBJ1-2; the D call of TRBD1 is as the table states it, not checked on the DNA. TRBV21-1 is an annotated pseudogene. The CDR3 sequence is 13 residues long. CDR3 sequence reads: CVKEGTDYHGYTF. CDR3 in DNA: TGTGTCAAAGAAGGGACAGATTACCATGGCTACACCTTC.

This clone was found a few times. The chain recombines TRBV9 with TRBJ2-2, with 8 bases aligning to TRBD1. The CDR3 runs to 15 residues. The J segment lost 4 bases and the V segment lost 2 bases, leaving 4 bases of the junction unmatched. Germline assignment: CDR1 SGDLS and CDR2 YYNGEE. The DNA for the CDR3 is TGTGCCAGCAGCGTTGGGACAGGCAGCACCGGGGAGCTGTTTTTT. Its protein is CASSVGTGSTGELFF.

The chain's CDR3 is CAWSVGTQNTEAFF. DNA for the CDR3: TGTGCCTGGAGTGTCGGGACACAGAACACTGAAGCTTTCTTT. The chain has TRBV30 and TRBJ1-1; a possible D gene is TRBD1 (6 bases). The germline CDR1 and CDR2 sequences are GTSNPN and SVGIG (reference sequence). V was shortened by 0 bases and J by 1 base, with 9 bases between the two germline ends. The length of the CDR3 is 14 residues.

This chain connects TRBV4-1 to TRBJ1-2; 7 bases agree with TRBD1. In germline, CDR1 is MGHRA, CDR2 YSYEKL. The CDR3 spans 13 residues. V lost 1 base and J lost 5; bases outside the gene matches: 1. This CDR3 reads CASSQGQGYGYTF. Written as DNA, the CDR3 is TGCGCCAGCAGCCAAGGACAGGGATATGGCTACACCTTC.

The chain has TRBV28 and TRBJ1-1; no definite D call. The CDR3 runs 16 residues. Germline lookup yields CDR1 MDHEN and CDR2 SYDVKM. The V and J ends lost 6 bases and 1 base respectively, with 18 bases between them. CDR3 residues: CASRTSADGSNTEAFF. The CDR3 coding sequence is TGTGCCAGCAGAACCTCCGCGGATGGCTCGAACACTGAAGCTTTCTTT.

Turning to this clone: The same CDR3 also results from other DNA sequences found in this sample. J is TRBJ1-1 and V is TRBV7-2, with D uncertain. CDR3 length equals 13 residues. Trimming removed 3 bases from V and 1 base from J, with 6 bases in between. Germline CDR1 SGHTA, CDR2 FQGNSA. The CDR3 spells CASSFSGNTEAFF. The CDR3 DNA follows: TGTGCCAGCAGCTTCTCAGGGAACACTGAAGCTTTCTTT.

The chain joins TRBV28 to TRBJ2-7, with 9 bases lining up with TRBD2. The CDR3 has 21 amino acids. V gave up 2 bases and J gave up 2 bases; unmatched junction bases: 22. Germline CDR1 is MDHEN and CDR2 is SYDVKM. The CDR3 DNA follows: TGTGCCAGCAGTTTAGGCTTCCAGCTAGCGGGGATGGTTCATGCGGCCTACGAGCAGTACTTC. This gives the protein CASSLGFQLAGMVHAAYEQYF.

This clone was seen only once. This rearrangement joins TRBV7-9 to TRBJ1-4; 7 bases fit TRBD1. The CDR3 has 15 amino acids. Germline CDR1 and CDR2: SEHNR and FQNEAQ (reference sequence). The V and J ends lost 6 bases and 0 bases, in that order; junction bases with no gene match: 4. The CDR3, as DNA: TGTGCCAGCAGGCCACAGGGGTCAACTAATGAAAAACTGTTTTTT. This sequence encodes CASRPQGSTNEKLFF.

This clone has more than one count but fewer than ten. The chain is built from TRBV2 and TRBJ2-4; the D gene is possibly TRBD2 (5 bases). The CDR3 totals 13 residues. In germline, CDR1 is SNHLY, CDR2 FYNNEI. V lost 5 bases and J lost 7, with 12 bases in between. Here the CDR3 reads CASSLPAANIQYF. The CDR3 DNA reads TGTGCCAGCAGTCTCCCAGCGGCGAACATTCAGTACTTC.

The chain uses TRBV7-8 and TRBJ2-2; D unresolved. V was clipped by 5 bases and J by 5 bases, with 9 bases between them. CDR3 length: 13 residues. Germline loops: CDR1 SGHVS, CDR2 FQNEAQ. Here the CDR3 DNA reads TGTGCCAGCAGCCCTCTAGAGACCGGGGAGCTGTTTTTT. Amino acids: CASSPLETGELFF. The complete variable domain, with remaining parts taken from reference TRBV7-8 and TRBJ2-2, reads GAGVSQSPRYKVAKRGQDVALRCDPISGHVSLFWYQQALGQGPEFLTYFQNEAQLDKSGLPSDRFFAERPEGSVSTLKIQRTQQEDSAVYLCASSPLETGELFFGEGSRLTVL.

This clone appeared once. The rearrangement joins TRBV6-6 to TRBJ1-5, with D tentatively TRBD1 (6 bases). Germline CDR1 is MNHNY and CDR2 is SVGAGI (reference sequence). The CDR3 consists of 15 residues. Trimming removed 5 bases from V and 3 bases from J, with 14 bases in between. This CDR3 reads CASSIQQGTNQPQHF. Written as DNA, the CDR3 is TGTGCCAGCAGTATTCAACAGGGAACCAATCAGCCCCAGCATTTT.

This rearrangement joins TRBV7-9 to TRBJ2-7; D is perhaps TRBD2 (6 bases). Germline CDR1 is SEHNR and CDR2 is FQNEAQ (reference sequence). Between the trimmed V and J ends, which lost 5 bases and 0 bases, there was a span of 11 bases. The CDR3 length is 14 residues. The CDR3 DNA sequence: TGTGCCAGCAGCAGCTCGGGACTCTCCTACGAGCAGTACTTC. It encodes CASSSSGLSYEQYF.

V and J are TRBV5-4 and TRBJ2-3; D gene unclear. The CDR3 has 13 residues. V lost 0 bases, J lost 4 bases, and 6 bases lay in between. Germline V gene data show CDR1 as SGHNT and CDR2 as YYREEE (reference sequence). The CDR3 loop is CASSLAGADTQYF. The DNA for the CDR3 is TGTGCCAGCAGCTTGGCCGGAGCAGATACGCAGTATTTT.

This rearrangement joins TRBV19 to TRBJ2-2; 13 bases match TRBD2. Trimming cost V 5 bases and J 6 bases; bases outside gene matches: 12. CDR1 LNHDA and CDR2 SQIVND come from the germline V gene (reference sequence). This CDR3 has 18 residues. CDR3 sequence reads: CASSSRLAGGGFAGELFF. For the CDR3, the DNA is TGTGCCAGTAGTTCACGACTAGCGGGAGGCGGGTTTGCCGGGGAGCTGTTTTTT.

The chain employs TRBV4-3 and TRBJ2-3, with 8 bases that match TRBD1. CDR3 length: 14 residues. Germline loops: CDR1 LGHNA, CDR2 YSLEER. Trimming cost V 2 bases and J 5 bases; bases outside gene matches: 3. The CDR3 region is CASSQTGGGDTQYF. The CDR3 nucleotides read TGCGCCAGCAGCCAAACAGGGGGAGGAGATACGCAGTATTTT.